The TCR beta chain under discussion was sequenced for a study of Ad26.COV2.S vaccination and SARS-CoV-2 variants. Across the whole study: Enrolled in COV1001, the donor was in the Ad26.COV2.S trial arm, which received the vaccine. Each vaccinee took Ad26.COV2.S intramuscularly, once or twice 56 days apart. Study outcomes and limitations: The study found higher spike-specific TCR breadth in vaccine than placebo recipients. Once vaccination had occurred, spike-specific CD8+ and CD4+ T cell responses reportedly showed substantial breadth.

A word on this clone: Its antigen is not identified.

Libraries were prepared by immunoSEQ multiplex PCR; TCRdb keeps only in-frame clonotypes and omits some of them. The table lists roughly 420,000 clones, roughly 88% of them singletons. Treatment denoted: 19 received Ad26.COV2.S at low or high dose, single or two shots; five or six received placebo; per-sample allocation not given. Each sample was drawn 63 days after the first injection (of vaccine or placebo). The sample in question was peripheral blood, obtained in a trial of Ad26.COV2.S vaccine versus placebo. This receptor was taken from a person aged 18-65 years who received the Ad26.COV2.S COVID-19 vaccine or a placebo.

The CDR3 sequence: CAISEGLESRGNTGELFF. The CDR3 DNA is TGTGCCATCAGTGAGGGCCTCGAATCGCGGGGAAACACCGGGGAGCTGTTTTTT. This rearrangement joins TRBV10-3 to TRBJ2-2, with D perhaps matching TRBD2 (6 bases). This CDR3 contains 18 residues. Germline V gene sequence: CDR1 ENHRY, CDR2 SYGVKD. V gave up 2 bases and J gave up 2 bases, with 18 bases separating them.